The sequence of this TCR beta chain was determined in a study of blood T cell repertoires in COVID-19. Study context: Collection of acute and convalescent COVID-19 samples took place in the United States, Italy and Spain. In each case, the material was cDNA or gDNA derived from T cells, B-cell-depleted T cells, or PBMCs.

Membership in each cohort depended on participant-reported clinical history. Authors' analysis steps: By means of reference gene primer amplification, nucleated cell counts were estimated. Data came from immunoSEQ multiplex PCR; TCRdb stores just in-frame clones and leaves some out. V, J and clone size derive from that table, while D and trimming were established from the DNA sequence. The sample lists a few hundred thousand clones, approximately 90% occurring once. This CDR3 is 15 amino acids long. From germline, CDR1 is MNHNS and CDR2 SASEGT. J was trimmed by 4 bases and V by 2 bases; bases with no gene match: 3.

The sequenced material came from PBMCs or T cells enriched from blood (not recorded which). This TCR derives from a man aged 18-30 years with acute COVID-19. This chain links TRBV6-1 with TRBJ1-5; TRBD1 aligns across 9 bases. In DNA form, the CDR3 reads TGTGCCAGCAGTGAAACAGGGGGCTCTAATCAGCCCCAGCATTTT. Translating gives CASSETGGSNQPQHF.